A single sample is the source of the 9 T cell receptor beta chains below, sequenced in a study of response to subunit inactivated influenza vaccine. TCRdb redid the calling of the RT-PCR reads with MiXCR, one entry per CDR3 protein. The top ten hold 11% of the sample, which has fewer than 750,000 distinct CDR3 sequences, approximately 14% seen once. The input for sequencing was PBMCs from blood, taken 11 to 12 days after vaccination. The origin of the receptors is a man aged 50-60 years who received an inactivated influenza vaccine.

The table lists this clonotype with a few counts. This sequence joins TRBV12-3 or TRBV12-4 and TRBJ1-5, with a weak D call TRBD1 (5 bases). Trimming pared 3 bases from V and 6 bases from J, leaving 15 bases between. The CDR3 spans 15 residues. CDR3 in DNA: TGTGCCAGCAGTTTCTCTCGGGGGGGTGGTCAGCCCCAGCATTTT. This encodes CASSFSRGGGQPQHF.

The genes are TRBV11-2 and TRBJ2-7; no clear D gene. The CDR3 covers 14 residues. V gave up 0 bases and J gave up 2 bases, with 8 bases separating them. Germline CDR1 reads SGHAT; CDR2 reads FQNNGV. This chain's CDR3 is CASSLDPETYEQYF. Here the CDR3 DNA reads TGTGCCAGCAGCTTAGATCCAGAAACCTACGAGCAGTACTTC. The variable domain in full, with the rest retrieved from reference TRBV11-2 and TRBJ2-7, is EAGVAQSPRYKIIEKRQSVAFWCNPISGHATLYWYQQILGQGPKLLIQFQNNGVVDDSQLPKDRFSAERLKGVDSTLKIQPAKLEDSAVYLCASSLDPETYEQYFGPGTRLTVT.

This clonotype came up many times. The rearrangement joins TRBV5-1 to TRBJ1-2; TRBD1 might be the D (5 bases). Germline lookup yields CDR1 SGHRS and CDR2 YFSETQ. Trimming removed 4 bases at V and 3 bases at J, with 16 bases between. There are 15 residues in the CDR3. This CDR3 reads CASSPGVGVDYGYTF. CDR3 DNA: TGCGCCAGCAGCCCTGGCGTGGGGGTGGACTATGGCTACACCTTC.

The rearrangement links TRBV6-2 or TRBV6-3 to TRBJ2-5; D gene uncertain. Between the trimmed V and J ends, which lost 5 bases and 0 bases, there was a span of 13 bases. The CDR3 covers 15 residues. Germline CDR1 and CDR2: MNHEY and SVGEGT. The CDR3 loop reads CASSVDSWYQETQYF. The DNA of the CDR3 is TGTGCCAGCAGTGTGGATTCTTGGTACCAAGAGACCCAGTACTTC.

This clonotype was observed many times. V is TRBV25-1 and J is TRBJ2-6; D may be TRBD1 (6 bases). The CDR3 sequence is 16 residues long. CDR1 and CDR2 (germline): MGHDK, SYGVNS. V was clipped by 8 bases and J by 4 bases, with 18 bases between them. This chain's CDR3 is CASSADRPRGANVLTF. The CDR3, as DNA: TGTGCCAGCTCCGCCGACAGGCCTAGGGGGGCCAACGTCCTGACTTTC.

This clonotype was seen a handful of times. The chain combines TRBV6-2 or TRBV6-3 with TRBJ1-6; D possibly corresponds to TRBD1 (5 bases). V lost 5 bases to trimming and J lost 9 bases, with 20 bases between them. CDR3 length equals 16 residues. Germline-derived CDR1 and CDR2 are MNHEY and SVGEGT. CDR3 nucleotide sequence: TGTGCCAGCAGTACGGGACCTAAGGGCGGCGGTTCACCCCTCCACTTT. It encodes CASSTGPKGGGSPLHF.

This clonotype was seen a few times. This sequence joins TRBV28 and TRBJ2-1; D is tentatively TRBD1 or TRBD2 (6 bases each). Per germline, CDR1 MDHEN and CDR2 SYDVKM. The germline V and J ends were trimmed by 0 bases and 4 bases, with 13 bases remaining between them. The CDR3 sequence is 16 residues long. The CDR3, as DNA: TGTGCCAGCAGTTTATGGACTAGGGGGGAATACAATGAGCAGTTCTTC. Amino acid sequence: CASSLWTRGEYNEQFF.

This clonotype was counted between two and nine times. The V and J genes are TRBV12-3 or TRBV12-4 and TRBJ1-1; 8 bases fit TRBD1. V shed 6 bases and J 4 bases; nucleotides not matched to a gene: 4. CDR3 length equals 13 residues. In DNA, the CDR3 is TGTGCCAGCAGAGAACAGGGGGGCACTGAAGCTTTCTTT. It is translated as CASREQGGTEAFF.

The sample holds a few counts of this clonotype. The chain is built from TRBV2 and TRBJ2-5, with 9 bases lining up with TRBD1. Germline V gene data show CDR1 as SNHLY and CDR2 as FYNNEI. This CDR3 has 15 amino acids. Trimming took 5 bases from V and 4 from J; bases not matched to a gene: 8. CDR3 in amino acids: CASSTDRGMRETQYF. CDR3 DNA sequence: TGTGCCAGCAGTACGGACAGGGGCATGAGAGAGACCCAGTACTTC.